Following are 24 T cell receptor beta chains from one sample sequenced in a study of control samples from healthy donors and cancer patients (dated by TCRdb to 2020 to 2022). Library generation was performed with the immunoSEQ multiplex PCR assay. TCRdb's version of the immuneACCESS table is confined to in-frame rearrangements and falls short of the full clone set. An unresolved V gene accounts for under half of the shortfall where checked; the remainder is of unknown origin. The sample table records more than 95,000 clones; over 75% of these occur just once. Around 1.1% of the sample comes from the top ten. The specimen sequenced was PBMCs. These receptors came from a woman aged 50 to 60 with colorectal cancer.

This rearrangement joins TRBV5-1 to TRBJ1-6, with a possible D match to TRBD1 (6 bases). Germline lookup yields CDR1 SGHRS and CDR2 YFSETQ. The CDR3 is made up of 14 amino acids. The V end lost 1 base, the J end lost 10 bases, and 12 bases lay between the germline ends. The CDR3 reads CASSLLQGRSPLHF. CDR3 DNA sequence: TGCGCCAGCAGCTTGTTGCAGGGGAGATCACCCCTCCACTTT.

The rearrangement links TRBV14 to TRBJ2-7; 7 nucleotides agree with TRBD1. Germline CDR1 SGHDN, CDR2 FVKESK. CDR3 size: 15 residues. With 5 bases clipped from V and 2 bases from J, the junction kept 9 bases outside the gene matches. CDR3 region: CASSIWGQLPYEQYF. CDR3 sequence (DNA): TGTGCCAGCAGCATATGGGGACAGTTACCCTACGAGCAGTACTTC. The full variable domain, in which reference TRBV14 and TRBJ2-7 provide the parts outside the CDR3, is EAGVTQFPSHSVIEKGQTVTLRCDPISGHDNLYWYRRVMGKEIKFLLHFVKESKQDESGMPNNRFLAERTGGTYSTLKVQPAELEDSGVYFCASSIWGQLPYEQYFGPGTRLTVT.

The chain uses TRBV29-1 and TRBJ1-1; D gene uncertain. Trimming stripped 4 bases from V and 5 bases from J, with 17 bases between. The germline V gene encodes CDR1 SQVTM and CDR2 ANQGSEA. This CDR3 contains 14 residues. CDR3 nucleotides: TGCAGCGTTGTGGGAGACGCCTTTCCAACTGAAGCTTTCTTT. Protein product: CSVVGDAFPTEAFF.

The V gene is TRBV28, the J gene TRBJ2-2, with 7 nucleotides matching TRBD1. The CDR3 is made up of 16 amino acids. The V segment lost 5 bases and the J segment 4 bases; nucleotides outside the gene matches: 10. Germline V gene sequence: CDR1 MDHEN, CDR2 SYDVKM. For the CDR3, the DNA is TGTGCCAGCAGTGATCCTACAGGGGCGGTCACCGGGGAGCTGTTTTTT. It translates to CASSDPTGAVTGELFF.

The chain combines TRBV24-1 with TRBJ2-3, with 8 bases fitting TRBD2. Germline CDR1 reads KGHDR; CDR2 reads SFDVKD. This CDR3 contains 16 residues. V shed 0 bases and J 4 bases; nucleotides not matched to a gene: 5. CDR3 nucleotides: TGTGCCACCAGTGATTTGGGAGCGGGAGCATCAGATACGCAGTATTTT. It yields the protein CATSDLGAGASDTQYF.

This chain connects TRBV7-2 to TRBJ1-5; D is ambiguous. This CDR3 comprises 13 residues. The V end lost 3 bases, the J end lost 7 bases, and 10 bases lay between the germline ends. The germline CDR1 and CDR2 sequences are SGHTA and FQGNSA. The CDR3 DNA follows: TGTGCCAGCAGCTTCCACGCCGGCCAGCCCCAGCATTTT. This translates into CASSFHAGQPQHF.

This chain joins TRBV5-1 and TRBJ2-5, with D unclear. The V end was cut by 0 bases, the J end by 2 bases, with 11 bases between. Germline assignment: CDR1 SGHRS and CDR2 YFSETQ. The CDR3 length is 15 residues. The CDR3 loop is CASSLVLPIQETQYF. The DNA for the CDR3 is TGCGCCAGCAGCTTGGTCCTACCAATTCAAGAGACCCAGTACTTC.

V and J are TRBV28 and TRBJ2-7, with D possibly matching TRBD1 (5 bases). Germline CDR1 and CDR2: MDHEN and SYDVKM. The ends were cut back, 2 bases at V and 2 bases at J, with 13 bases in the middle. The CDR3 sequence is 15 residues long. In DNA, the CDR3 is TGTGCCAGCAGTTTAGTGGGGCATTCGGCCTACGAGCAGTACTTC. Protein sequence: CASSLVGHSAYEQYF.

V and J are TRBV7-9 and TRBJ2-3; the D gene is possibly TRBD2 (6 bases). Trimming shortened V by 5 bases and J by 3 bases, and 18 bases separated the two germline ends. Per the germline V gene, CDR1 is SEHNR and CDR2 is FQNEAQ (reference sequence). CDR3 size: 16 residues. DNA of the CDR3: TGTGCCAGCAGCCTTCCCCGGGGGATGGGGACAGATACGCAGTATTTT. This gives the protein CASSLPRGMGTDTQYF.

The chain couples TRBV10-3 to TRBJ2-2; D gene unclear. Germline-derived CDR1 and CDR2 are ENHRY and SYGVKD. Trimming removed 4 bases at V and 1 base at J, with 10 bases between. CDR3 length equals 15 residues. The CDR3 reads CAISGIDQNTGELFF. DNA of the CDR3: TGTGCCATCAGTGGGATAGACCAGAACACCGGGGAGCTGTTTTTT.

V gene TRBV19 combines with J gene TRBJ2-2, with D possibly called TRBD1 or TRBD2 (5 bases each). CDR1 LNHDA and CDR2 SQIVND come from the germline V gene (reference sequence). The length of the CDR3 is 17 residues. The ends were cut back, 7 bases at V and 0 bases at J, with 18 bases in the middle. The CDR3 DNA is TGTGCCAGTACCCCAGGGCCGGGGACGACGAACACCGGGGAGCTGTTTTTT. Translating it yields CASTPGPGTTNTGELFF.

This clone was seen once. This chain joins TRBV19 and TRBJ2-1; no reliable D call. Germline V gene sequence: CDR1 LNHDA, CDR2 SQIVND (reference sequence). The CDR3 has 14 amino acids. Trimming cost V 6 bases and J 0 bases, with 9 bases left between them. The CDR3 here is CASSPVSSYNEQFF. CDR3 sequence (DNA): TGTGCCAGTAGCCCAGTCAGCTCCTACAATGAGCAGTTCTTC.

The rearrangement links TRBV27 to TRBJ2-1; D unresolved. V was pared by 6 bases and J by 1 base, with 10 bases between. The CDR3 extends over 14 amino acids. The V gene's germline CDR1 is MNHEY and CDR2 SMNVEV (reference sequence). The CDR3 bases are TGTGCCAGCAGGGCTTCCATTTCCTACAATGAGCAGTTCTTC. Residues: CASRASISYNEQFF.

This rearrangement joins TRBV2 to TRBJ2-1, with 10 bases that match TRBD2. V shed 0 bases and J 6 bases; nucleotides not matched to a gene: 2. Looked up from germline, CDR1 is SNHLY and CDR2 is FYNNEI. The CDR3 is 15 amino acids. The CDR3 DNA sequence: TGTGCCAGCAGTGAAGCGGGACTAGCGACCAATGAGCAGTTCTTC. It specifies CASSEAGLATNEQFF.

V gene TRBV18 combines with J gene TRBJ1-4, with 9 bases fitting TRBD1. This CDR3 has 14 amino acids. V was clipped by 4 bases and J by 8 bases; unmatched bases: 5. The V gene's germline CDR1 is KGHSH and CDR2 LQKENI. CDR3 sequence (DNA): TGTGCCAGCTCACTACAGGGGGCGGAAGAAAAACTGTTTTTT. It yields the protein CASSLQGAEEKLFF.

The V and J genes are TRBV27 and TRBJ2-5, with 10 bases identical to TRBD1. CDR1 MNHEY and CDR2 SMNVEV come from the germline V gene (reference sequence). The CDR3 consists of 17 residues. The ends lost 6 bases at V and 0 bases at J; junction bases unmatched: 10. CDR3 in amino acids: CASSQGQGPPYQETQYF. For the CDR3, the DNA is TGTGCCAGCAGCCAGGGACAGGGGCCGCCTTACCAAGAGACCCAGTACTTC.

The chain is built from TRBV30 and TRBJ1-2; 9 bases fit TRBD1. CDR1 is GTSNPN, CDR2 SVGIG, per germline (reference sequence). This CDR3 is built from 15 residues. V shed 1 base and J 4 bases; nucleotides not matched to a gene: 7. CDR3 protein: CAWSGRDRVGYGYTF. The CDR3 coding sequence is TGTGCCTGGAGTGGTCGGGACAGGGTCGGCTATGGCTACACCTTC.

This sequence joins TRBV19 and TRBJ2-7, with unresolved D. CDR1 and CDR2 (germline): LNHDA, SQIVND (reference sequence). There are 12 residues in the CDR3. Deletions cut 3 bases from V and 7 bases from J, with 10 bases between. In nucleotides, the CDR3 is TGTGCCAGTAGTATGGGATCCGGGGAGCAGTACTTC. Translation: CASSMGSGEQYF.

This clone showed up just once. V and J are TRBV5-5 and TRBJ2-2; D may be TRBD1 (6 bases). The CDR3 spans 17 residues. With 4 bases removed from V and 0 bases from J, the gap between germline ends came to 16 bases. Germline V gives CDR1 SGHKS, CDR2 YYEKEE (reference sequence). CDR3 residues: CASSPGGTSANTGELFF. CDR3 DNA sequence: TGTGCCAGCAGCCCTGGGGGCACCTCAGCGAACACCGGGGAGCTGTTTTTT.

The chain carries TRBV19 and TRBJ1-5; tentative D call: TRBD1 (6 bases). The ends were cut back, 5 bases at V and 7 bases at J, with 12 bases in the middle. The CDR3 extends over 13 amino acids. CDR1 is LNHDA and CDR2 is SQIVND in the germline V gene (reference sequence). CDR3 residues: CASSLRGDQPQHF. In nucleotides, the CDR3 is TGTGCCAGTAGTCTGAGGGGGGACCAGCCCCAGCATTTT.

The V call is TRBV2, the J call TRBJ2-7; no clear D. Between the trimmed V and J ends, which lost 5 bases and 2 bases, there was a span of 16 bases. The CDR3 is 15 residues long. From germline, CDR1 is SNHLY and CDR2 FYNNEI. The CDR3, as DNA: TGTGCCAGCAGTCCCGCCGGGCCCCAGACCTACGAGCAGTACTTC. Translation: CASSPAGPQTYEQYF. Full variable domain (missing parts from reference TRBV2 and TRBJ2-7): EPEVTQTPSHQVTQMGQEVILRCVPISNHLYFYWYRQILGQKVEFLVSFYNNEISEKSEIFDDQFSVERPDGSNFTLKIRSTKLEDSAMYFCASSPAGPQTYEQYFGPGTRLTVT.

The chain links TRBV19 to TRBJ1-1; unclear D gene. Germline CDR1 LNHDA, CDR2 SQIVND (reference sequence). V was cut by 7 bases and J by 0 bases, with 15 bases left in between. The CDR3 contains 15 residues. Here the CDR3 DNA reads TGTGCCAGTACCGAAAATCCGCTCCTGAACACTGAAGCTTTCTTT. Its translation is CASTENPLLNTEAFF.

The chain recombines TRBV11-3 with TRBJ2-1; the match to TRBD2 covers 9 bases. Looked up from germline, CDR1 is SGHNT and CDR2 is YENEEA. Trimming removed 5 bases from V and 9 bases from J; junction bases left unmatched: 17. The CDR3 is 17 amino acids. The DNA for the CDR3 is TGTGCCAGCAGCCCCCGGGGGGGGACTAGCAGGTTCAGTGAGCAGTTCTTC. This encodes CASSPRGGTSRFSEQFF.

The J gene is TRBJ2-1, the V gene TRBV7-2; D is unclear. Germline CDR1 is SGHTA and CDR2 is FQGNSA. CDR3 length: 17 residues. The V gene lost 5 bases and the J gene lost 0 bases, with 17 bases spanning the gap. CDR3 DNA: TGTGCCAGCAGCCCGTTCCTTATACAATTCTCCTACAATGAGCAGTTCTTC. This translates into CASSPFLIQFSYNEQFF.